This TCR beta chain is drawn from a study of T cells in Graves' hyperthyroidism and ophthalmopathy. Overall study: Once the initial diagnosis was made, peripheral blood was obtained before any treatment.

TCR beta CDR3 regions were amplified from RNA. TCR CDR3 regions were first amplified by RT-PCR with HTBI primers. TCRdb itself ran the multiplex PCR reads through MiXCR, one entry per CDR3 protein. Of over 350,000 distinct CDR3 sequences listed, approximately 15% are singletons. Individuals with ophthalmopathy presented a Clinical Activity Score of at least 3, a NOSPECS grade of at least 4 and a duration under 3 months. Uncontrolled infection, other autoimmune disease, pregnancy and lactation each barred patients from inclusion. In making diagnoses, clinical symptoms, serum thyroxine and TRAb, thyroid ultrasound and orbital computed tomography were all used. The ends lost 0 bases at V and 3 bases at J; junction bases unmatched: 11. The CDR3 is 19 residues long. CDR1 is MGHRA, CDR2 YSYEKL, per germline.

Sample: blood. The J gene is TRBJ2-2, the V gene TRBV4-1; 9 bases line up with TRBD2. This sequence was found in a man aged 18 to 35 with Graves' ophthalmopathy. The CDR3 DNA reads as TGCGCCAGCAGCCAAGAGGACGGGAGCGGGGGGCCATACACCGGGGAGCTGTTTTTT. Its protein product is CASSQEDGSGGPYTGELFF.